These T cell receptor beta chains were read from a single sample in a study of shared clonotypes between healthy human individuals. Using immunoSEQ multiplex PCR, the repertoire was profiled, and TCRdb retains in-frame clones only, with some absent. The table shows a few million clones, with about 92% occurring only once. What was sequenced was naive CD4+ T cells sorted from blood. All receptors come from a man between 18 and 29 years old in good health. Both conserved end residues are part of each CDR3. The D gene is left open where the match is weak. Size is stated for part of the rows, as once, few or many counts, or as a class when the clone is expanded.

d_gene	v_gene	j_gene	abundance	CDR3aa	CDR3nt
.	TRBV7-2	TRBJ2-7	.	CASSLGAGSYEQYF	TGTGCCAGCAGCTTAGGGGCGGGTTCCTACGAGCAGTACTTC
TRBD2	TRBV11-3	TRBJ2-1	.	CASSLGFGTIYNEQFF	TGTGCCAGCAGCTTAGGATTTGGGACTATTTACAATGAGCAGTTCTTC
.	TRBV30	TRBJ1-3	few	CAWGSGNTIYF	TGTGCCTGGGGCAGTGGAAACACCATATATTTT
.	TRBV10-2	TRBJ2-4	.	CATDGGRNHKNIQYF	TGCGCCACCGATGGGGGGCGTAACCATAAAAACATTCAGTACTTC
.	TRBV7-2	TRBJ1-1	.	CASSSSLINTEAFF	TGTGCCAGCAGCTCCAGCCTCATTAACACTGAAGCTTTCTTT
.	TRBV18	TRBJ1-4	.	CASTAGATNEKLFF	TGTGCCAGCACCGCAGGGGCAACTAATGAAAAACTGTTTTTT
TRBD1	TRBV5-4	TRBJ2-7	.	CASRSGTAQREQYF	TGTGCCAGCAGATCCGGGACAGCCCAGAGGGAGCAGTACTTC
.	TRBV28	TRBJ1-1	.	CASTLIGQPGGTEAFF	TGTGCCAGCACCCTAATAGGACAGCCCGGGGGCACTGAAGCTTTCTTT
.	TRBV6-1	TRBJ2-1	.	CASSERTNPEFF	TGTGCCAGCAGTGAAAGGACCAACCCGGAGTTCTTC
.	TRBV28	TRBJ1-1	.	CASSLGSRLNTEAFF	TGTGCCAGCAGTTTAGGGTCTAGGCTAAACACTGAAGCTTTCTTT
TRBD2	TRBV11-2	TRBJ2-3	.	CASSLASSGGQRDTQYF	TGTGCCAGCAGCTTAGCGTCTAGCGGGGGACAGAGAGATACGCAGTATTTT
TRBD1	TRBV6-5	TRBJ1-6	.	CASSEGQGWALHF	TGTGCCAGCAGTGAAGGACAGGGGTGGGCCCTCCACTTT
.	TRBV10-1	TRBJ2-7	.	CASSPDPTREQYF	TGCGCCAGCAGTCCGGACCCGACGAGGGAGCAGTACTTC
.	TRBV6-6	TRBJ2-7	.	CASSSVEGYEQYF	TGTGCCAGCAGTTCGGTTGAGGGGTACGAGCAGTACTTC
TRBD1	TRBV28	TRBJ2-1	.	CASSPGTGDNEQFF	TGTGCCAGCAGTCCTGGGACAGGTGACAATGAGCAGTTCTTC
.	TRBV28	TRBJ2-2	.	CASSSASSPNTGELFF	TGTGCCAGCAGTTCGGCGTCGTCCCCGAACACCGGGGAGCTGTTTTTT
.	TRBV5-6	TRBJ2-2	.	CASSAVSNTGELFF	TGTGCCAGCAGCGCTGTTTCGAACACCGGGGAGCTGTTTTTT
.	TRBV7-2	TRBJ1-5	.	CASSLGYAVVKQPQHF	TGTGCCAGCAGCTTAGGTTATGCCGTAGTAAAGCAGCCCCAGCATTTT
.	TRBV29-1	TRBJ1-1	.	CSVGSGNTEAFF	TGCAGCGTTGGATCGGGGAACACTGAAGCTTTCTTT
TRBD1	TRBV6-6	TRBJ1-5	.	CASSSAGTGGNQPQHF	TGTGCCAGCAGCTCCGCCGGGACAGGGGGCAATCAGCCCCAGCATTTT
.	TRBV15	TRBJ1-5	.	CATSRSKGRGNQPQHF	TGTGCCACCAGCCGATCTAAGGGGCGCGGGAATCAGCCCCAGCATTTT
.	TRBV11-3	TRBJ2-3	.	CASSFGRTDTQYF	TGTGCCAGCAGCTTTGGCCGCACAGATACGCAGTATTTT
.	TRBV10-2	TRBJ1-1	.	CACETPMNTEAFF	TGCGCCTGTGAGACACCGATGAACACTGAAGCTTTCTTT
TRBD1	TRBV27	TRBJ2-2	.	CASSRGQGNTGELFF	TGTGCCAGCAGTCGTGGACAGGGGAACACCGGGGAGCTGTTTTTT
TRBD2	TRBV30	TRBJ2-5	.	CAWSTTSGGETQYF	TGTGCCTGGAGTACGACTAGCGGGGGGGAGACCCAGTACTTC
.	TRBV25-1	TRBJ2-3	.	CASSRIGGAEFDTQYF	TGTGCCAGCAGCCGAATCGGAGGGGCTGAATTTGATACGCAGTATTTT
.	TRBV27	TRBJ1-2	.	CASSLRQGPGWGYTF	TGTGCCAGCAGTTTACGACAAGGGCCCGGTTGGGGCTACACCTTC
.	TRBV18	TRBJ2-3	once	CASSKREGASTDTQYF	TGTGCCAGCTCCAAAAGGGAGGGGGCTTCTACAGATACGCAGTATTTT
.	TRBV5-6	TRBJ2-1	.	CASSLAGALYNEQFF	TGTGCCAGCAGCTTGGCGGGGGCCCTATACAATGAGCAGTTCTTC
TRBD2	TRBV18	TRBJ2-3	.	CASSPPLGGGTDTQYF	TGTGCCAGCTCACCACCGCTGGGAGGGGGCACAGATACGCAGTATTTT
TRBD1	TRBV18	TRBJ1-1	.	CASSPNMIGQGAGNTEAFF	TGTGCCAGCTCACCAAATATGATAGGACAGGGGGCGGGGAACACTGAAGCTTTCTTT
.	TRBV7-4	TRBJ2-1	.	CASSLGQGELSYNEQFF	TGTGCCAGCAGCTTGGGGCAGGGAGAACTCTCCTACAATGAGCAGTTCTTC
.	TRBV2	TRBJ1-4	.	CASSFASGEKLFF	TGTGCCAGCAGTTTCGCCTCAGGGGAGAAACTGTTTTTT
TRBD1	TRBV7-2	TRBJ2-1	.	CASSLTPRTGGNEQFF	TGTGCCAGCAGCTTAACGCCCCGGACAGGGGGCAATGAGCAGTTCTTC
TRBD1	TRBV7-2	TRBJ2-5	.	CASSPGTEETQYF	TGTGCCAGCAGCCCCGGGACAGAAGAGACCCAGTACTTC
.	TRBV25-1	TRBJ1-6	.	CASSQSGVYNSPLHF	TGTGCCAGCAGTCAGTCAGGGGTCTATAATTCACCCCTCCACTTT
.	TRBV9	TRBJ2-3	.	CASSVGSPDTQYF	TGTGCCAGCAGCGTTGGCTCCCCAGATACGCAGTATTTT
TRBD1	TRBV19	TRBJ2-7	.	CASSSTGARSEQYF	TGTGCCAGTAGTTCGACAGGGGCTCGTAGCGAGCAGTACTTC
TRBD2	TRBV7-2	TRBJ2-2	.	CASSLSGGLPGELFF	TGTGCCAGCAGCCTTAGCGGGGGGCTTCCCGGGGAGCTGTTTTTT
TRBD1	TRBV6-6	TRBJ1-5	.	CASSSPTGFNQPQHF	TGTGCCAGCAGTTCCCCGACAGGGTTCAATCAGCCCCAGCATTTT
.	TRBV7-9	TRBJ2-4	.	CASSYLPETLMDKNIQYF	TGTGCCAGCAGCTACCTGCCCGAGACCCTTATGGATAAAAACATTCAGTACTTC
TRBD2	TRBV28	TRBJ2-1	.	CASTESGGAYNEQFF	TGTGCCAGCACCGAAAGCGGGGGGGCTTACAATGAGCAGTTCTTC
TRBD1	TRBV5-4	TRBJ1-2	.	CASSSPGQGNYGYTF	TGTGCCAGCAGCTCGCCGGGACAGGGGAACTATGGCTACACCTTC
.	TRBV10-3	TRBJ2-1	.	CAISEFPGLRGYEQFF	TGTGCCATCAGTGAATTCCCCGGACTCCGGGGGTATGAGCAGTTCTTC
TRBD1	TRBV7-2	TRBJ2-7	.	CASSLTSTGSSYEQYF	TGTGCCAGCAGCCTAACCTCGACAGGGAGCTCCTACGAGCAGTACTTC
.	TRBV29-1	TRBJ2-7	.	CSVESGGSYEQYF	TGCAGCGTTGAAAGTGGGGGGAGCTACGAGCAGTACTTC
.	TRBV2	TRBJ2-3	.	CASSARDTQYF	TGTGCCAGCAGCGCGAGGGATACGCAGTATTTT
.	TRBV9	TRBJ1-2	.	CASSVSREPNYGYTF	TGTGCCAGCAGCGTATCAAGGGAACCTAACTATGGCTACACCTTC